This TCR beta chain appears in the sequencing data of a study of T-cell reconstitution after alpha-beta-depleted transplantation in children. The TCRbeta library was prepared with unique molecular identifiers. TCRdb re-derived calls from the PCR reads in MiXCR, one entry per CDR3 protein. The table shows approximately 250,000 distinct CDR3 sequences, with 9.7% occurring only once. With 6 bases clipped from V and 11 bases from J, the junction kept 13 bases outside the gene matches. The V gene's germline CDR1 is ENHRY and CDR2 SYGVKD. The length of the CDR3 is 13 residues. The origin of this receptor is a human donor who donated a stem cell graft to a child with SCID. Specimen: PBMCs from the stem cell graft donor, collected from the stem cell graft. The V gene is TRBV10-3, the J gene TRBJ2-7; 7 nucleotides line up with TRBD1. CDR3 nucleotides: TGTGCCATCAGCCCGGGGACAGCTGTCATTGAGTACTTC. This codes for CAISPGTAVIEYF.